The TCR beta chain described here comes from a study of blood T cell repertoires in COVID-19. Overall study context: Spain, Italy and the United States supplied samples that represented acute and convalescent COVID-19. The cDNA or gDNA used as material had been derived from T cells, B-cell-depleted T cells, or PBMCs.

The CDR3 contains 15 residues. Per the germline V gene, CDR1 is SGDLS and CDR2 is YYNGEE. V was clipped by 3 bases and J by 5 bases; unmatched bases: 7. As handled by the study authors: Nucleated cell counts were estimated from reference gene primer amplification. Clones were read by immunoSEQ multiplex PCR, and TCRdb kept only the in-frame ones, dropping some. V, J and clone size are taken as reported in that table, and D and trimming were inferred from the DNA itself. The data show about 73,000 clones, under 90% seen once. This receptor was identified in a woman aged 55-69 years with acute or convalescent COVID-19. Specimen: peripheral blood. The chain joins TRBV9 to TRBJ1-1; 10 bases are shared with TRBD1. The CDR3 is CASSADRGRFTEAFF. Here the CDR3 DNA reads TGTGCCAGCAGCGCCGACAGGGGGCGATTTACTGAAGCTTTCTTT. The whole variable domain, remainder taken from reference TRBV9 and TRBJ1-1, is DSGVTQTPKHLITATGQRVTLRCSPRSGDLSVYWYQQSLDQGLQFLIQYYNGEERAKGNILERFSAQQFPDLHSELNLSSLELGDSALYFCASSADRGRFTEAFFGQGTRLTVV.